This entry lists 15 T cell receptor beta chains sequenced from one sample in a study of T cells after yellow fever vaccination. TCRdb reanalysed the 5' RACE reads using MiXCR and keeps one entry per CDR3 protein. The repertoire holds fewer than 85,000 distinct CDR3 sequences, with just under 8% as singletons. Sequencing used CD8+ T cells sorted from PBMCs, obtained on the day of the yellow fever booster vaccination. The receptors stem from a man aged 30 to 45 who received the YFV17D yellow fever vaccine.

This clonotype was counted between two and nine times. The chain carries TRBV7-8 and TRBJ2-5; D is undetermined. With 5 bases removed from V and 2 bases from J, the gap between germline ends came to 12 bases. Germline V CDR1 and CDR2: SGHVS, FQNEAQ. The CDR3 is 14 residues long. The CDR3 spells CASSGSWLQETQYF. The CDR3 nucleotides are TGTGCCAGCAGCGGTTCATGGCTTCAAGAGACCCAGTACTTC.

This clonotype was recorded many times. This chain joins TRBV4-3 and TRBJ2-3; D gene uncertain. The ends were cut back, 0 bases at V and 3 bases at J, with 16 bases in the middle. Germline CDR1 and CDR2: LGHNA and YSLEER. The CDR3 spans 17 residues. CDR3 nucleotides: TGCGCCAGCAGCCAAGATTGGGTCCTTCTGGGGACAGATACGCAGTATTTT. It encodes CASSQDWVLLGTDTQYF.

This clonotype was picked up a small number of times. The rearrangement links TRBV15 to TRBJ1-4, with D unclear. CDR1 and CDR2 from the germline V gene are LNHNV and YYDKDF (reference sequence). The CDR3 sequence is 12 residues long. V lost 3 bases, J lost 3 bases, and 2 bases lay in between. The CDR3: CATSSPNEKLFF. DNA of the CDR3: TGTGCCACCAGCAGCCCTAATGAAAAACTGTTTTTT.

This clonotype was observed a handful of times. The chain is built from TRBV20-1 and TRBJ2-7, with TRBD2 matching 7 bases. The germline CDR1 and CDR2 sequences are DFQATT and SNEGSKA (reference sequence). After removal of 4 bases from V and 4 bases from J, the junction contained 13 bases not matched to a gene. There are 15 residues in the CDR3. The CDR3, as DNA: TGCAGTGCTATTAGCCTCGGGACGGGGGGTTACGAGCAGTACTTC. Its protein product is CSAISLGTGGYEQYF.

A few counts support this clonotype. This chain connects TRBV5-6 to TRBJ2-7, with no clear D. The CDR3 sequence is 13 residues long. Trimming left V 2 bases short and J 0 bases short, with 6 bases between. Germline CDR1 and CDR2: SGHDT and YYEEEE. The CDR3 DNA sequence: TGTGCCAGCAGCTTCGACGCCTCCTACGAGCAGTACTTC. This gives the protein CASSFDASYEQYF.

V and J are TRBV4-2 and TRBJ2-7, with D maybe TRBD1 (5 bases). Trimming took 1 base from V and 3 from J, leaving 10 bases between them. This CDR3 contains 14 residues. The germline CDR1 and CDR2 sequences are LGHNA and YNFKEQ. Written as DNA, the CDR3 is TGTGCCAGCAGCCAAGCTACAGGTGGCTACGAGCAGTACTTC. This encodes CASSQATGGYEQYF.

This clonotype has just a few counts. The CDR3 nucleotides are TGCAGCGTTGGGGACGCGGACCCCGGGGAGCTGTTTTTT. Translation gives CSVGDADPGELFF. The chain joins TRBV29-1 to TRBJ2-2; D is perhaps TRBD1 or TRBD2 (5 bases each). The CDR3 loop spans 13 amino acids. Germline V lookup: CDR1 SQVTM, CDR2 ANQGSEA. V shed 4 bases and J shed 6 bases, with 12 bases lying between them.

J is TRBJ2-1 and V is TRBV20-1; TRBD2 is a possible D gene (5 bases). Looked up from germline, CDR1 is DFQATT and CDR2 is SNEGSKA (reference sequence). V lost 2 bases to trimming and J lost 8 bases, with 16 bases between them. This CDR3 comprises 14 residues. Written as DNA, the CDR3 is TGCAGTGCTAGACCCAGGACTTTTCCCGATGAGCAGTTCTTC. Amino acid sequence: CSARPRTFPDEQFF.

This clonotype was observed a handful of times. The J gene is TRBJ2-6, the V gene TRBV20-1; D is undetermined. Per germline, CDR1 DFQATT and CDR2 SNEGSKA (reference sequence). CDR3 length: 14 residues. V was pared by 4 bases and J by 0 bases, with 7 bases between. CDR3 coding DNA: TGCAGTGCTATCCCCCACTCTGGGGCCAACGTCCTGACTTTC. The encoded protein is CSAIPHSGANVLTF.

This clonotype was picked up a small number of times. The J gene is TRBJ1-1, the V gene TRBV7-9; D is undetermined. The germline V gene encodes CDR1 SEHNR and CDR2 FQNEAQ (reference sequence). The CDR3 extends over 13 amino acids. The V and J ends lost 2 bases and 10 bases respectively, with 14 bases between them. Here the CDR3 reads CASSLFKGEGAFF. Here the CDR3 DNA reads TGTGCCAGCAGCTTATTTAAGGGAGAAGGAGCTTTCTTT.

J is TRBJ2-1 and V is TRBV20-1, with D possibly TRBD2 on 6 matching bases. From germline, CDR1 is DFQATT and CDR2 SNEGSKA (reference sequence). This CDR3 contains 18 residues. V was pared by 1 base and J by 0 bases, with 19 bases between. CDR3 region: CSARALASDKTSYNEQFF. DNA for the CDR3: TGCAGTGCTAGAGCCCTAGCTAGCGACAAAACCTCCTACAATGAGCAGTTCTTC.

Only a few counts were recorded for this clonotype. The CDR3 here is CASSAGTGLSQQYF. DNA of the CDR3: TGTGCCAGCAGTGCCGGGACAGGGCTTTCTCAGCAGTACTTC. V and J are TRBV28 and TRBJ2-7; 9 positions agree with TRBD1. This CDR3 contains 14 residues. In germline, CDR1 is MDHEN, CDR2 SYDVKM. Trimming cost V 5 bases and J 8 bases; bases outside gene matches: 10.

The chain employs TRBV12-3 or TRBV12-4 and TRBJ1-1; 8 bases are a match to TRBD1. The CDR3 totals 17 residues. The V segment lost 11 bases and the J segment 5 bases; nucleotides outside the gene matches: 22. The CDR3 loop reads CAFSLAGQGPLWTEAFF. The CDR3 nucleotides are TGTGCCTTCAGTTTAGCTGGACAGGGTCCGTTATGGACTGAAGCTTTCTTT.

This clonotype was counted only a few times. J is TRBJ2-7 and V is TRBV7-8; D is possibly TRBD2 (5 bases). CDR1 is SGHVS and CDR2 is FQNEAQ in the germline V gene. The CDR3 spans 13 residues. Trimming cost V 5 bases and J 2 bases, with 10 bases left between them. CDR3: CASSIGSAYEQYF. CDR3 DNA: TGTGCCAGCAGCATAGGGAGCGCCTACGAGCAGTACTTC. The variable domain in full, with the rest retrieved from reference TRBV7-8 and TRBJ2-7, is GAGVSQSPRYKVAKRGQDVALRCDPISGHVSLFWYQQALGQGPEFLTYFQNEAQLDKSGLPSDRFFAERPEGSVSTLKIQRTQQEDSAVYLCASSIGSAYEQYFGPGTRLTVT.

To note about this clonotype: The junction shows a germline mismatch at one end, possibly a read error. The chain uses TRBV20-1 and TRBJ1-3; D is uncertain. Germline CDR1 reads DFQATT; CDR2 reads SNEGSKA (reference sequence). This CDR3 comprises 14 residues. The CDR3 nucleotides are TGCAGTGCCACCGATTATTACTCTGTAAACACCATATATTTT. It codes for CSATDYYSVNTIYF.